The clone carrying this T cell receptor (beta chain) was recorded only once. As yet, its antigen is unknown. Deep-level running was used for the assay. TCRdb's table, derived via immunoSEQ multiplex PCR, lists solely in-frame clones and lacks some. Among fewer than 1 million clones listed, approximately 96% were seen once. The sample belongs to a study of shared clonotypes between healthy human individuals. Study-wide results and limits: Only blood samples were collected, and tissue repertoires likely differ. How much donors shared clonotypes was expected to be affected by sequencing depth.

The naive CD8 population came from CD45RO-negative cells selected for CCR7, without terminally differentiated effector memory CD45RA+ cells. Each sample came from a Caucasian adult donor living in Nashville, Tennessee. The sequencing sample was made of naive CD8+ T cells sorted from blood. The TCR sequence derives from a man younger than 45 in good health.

CDR3 protein: CASSLEMTAQGAFF. CDR3 DNA: TGTGCCAGCAGCTTGGAGATGACAGCCCAAGGGGCTTTCTTT. The V gene is TRBV5-5, the J gene TRBJ1-1; tentatively, D is TRBD1 (5 bases). CDR3 length equals 14 residues. V lost 0 bases to trimming and J lost 11 bases, with 17 bases between them. Germline CDR1 reads SGHKS; CDR2 reads YYEKEE (reference sequence).